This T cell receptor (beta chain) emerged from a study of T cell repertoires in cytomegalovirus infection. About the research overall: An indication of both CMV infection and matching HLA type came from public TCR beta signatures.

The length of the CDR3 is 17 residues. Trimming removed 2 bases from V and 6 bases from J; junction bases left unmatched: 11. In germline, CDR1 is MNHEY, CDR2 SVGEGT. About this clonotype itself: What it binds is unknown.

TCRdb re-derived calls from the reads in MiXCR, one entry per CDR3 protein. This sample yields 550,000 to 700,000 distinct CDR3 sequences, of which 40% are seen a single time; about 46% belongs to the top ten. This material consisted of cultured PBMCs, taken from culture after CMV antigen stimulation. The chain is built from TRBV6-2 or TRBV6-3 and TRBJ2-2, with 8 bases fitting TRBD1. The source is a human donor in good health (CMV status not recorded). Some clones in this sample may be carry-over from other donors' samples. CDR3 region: CASSYGRRGLWAGELFF. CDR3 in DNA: TGTGCCAGCAGTTACGGGCGCAGGGGGCTTTGGGCCGGGGAGCTGTTTTTT.